Included here is one T cell receptor beta chain sequence, with context. Its antigen is still unknown. Within one base of it there is no much larger clone, and no base qualities were kept. The method was the immunoSEQ multiplex PCR assay. For the multiplex PCR, a mixture combining 60 forward primers for TCR Vbeta segments and 13 reverse primers for TCR Jbeta segments was used. A multiplex PCR assay on genomic DNA amplified the CDR3 region of rearranged TCR beta genes. On the Illumina HiSeq System, the amplified TCR beta libraries were sequenced as 87-base-pair reads. The original pipeline was this. A later analysis counted about 76 million unique TCR beta chains across the roughly 700 repertoires, and 9 million to 14 million of these chains were shared by at least two donors. Raw reads were error-corrected and collapsed into unique sequences by a nearest-neighbor algorithm in which closely related sequences were merged to remove PCR and sequencing errors. Alignment of CDR3 sequences to IMGT reference sequences was used to assign V, D and J gene segments. For a sequence to be retained, at least a six-nucleotide match to both a V gene segment and a J gene segment was required. Rearrangements were classified as productive when the CDR3 lacked stop codons and remained in frame with V and J, and all other rearrangements were classified as non-productive. Following IMGT convention, CDR3 was defined as the stretch from the second conserved V-encoded cysteine to the conserved J-encoded phenylalanine. The earlier analysis of about 620 of the donors excluded sequences that lacked an unambiguous match to a single V gene segment. An earlier analysis of around 600 of the donors classified V segments as functional when productive rearrangements were above 56.7% and as segregating when the standard deviation between donors was above 5%. A statistical classification framework was built for diagnosing cytomegalovirus status from the catalog of TCR beta chain sequences. In a later analysis, TCR nucleotide sequences were compared against IMGT/GENE-DB human TR gene sequences so that V and J genes could be assigned. Using the TCRdist pipeline, a later analysis assigned CDR3 sequences along with most-parsimonious VDJ recombination scenarios. A later analysis defined each TCR beta chain by its CDR3 amino acid sequence plus V-gene family, and excluded reads lacking a unique V-gene family. In a later analysis, approximately 590 highly shared, low-generation-probability nucleotide sequences were removed to address suspected cross-contamination and a sequencing artifact. In a later analysis, a clonal expansion index was calculated for each public chain from normalized within-repertoire ranks of inferred template counts. A later analysis computed generation probabilities with a VDJ recombination model fitted to out-of-frame rearrangements, and checked the results against IGoR. In a later analysis, TCR-TCR, TCR-HLA and TCR-CMV co-occurrence was scored with hypergeometric tests, and a repertoire-size bias correction was applied to TCR pairs. To estimate false discovery rates, a later analysis permuted the HLA or CMV assignments 20 times. In a later analysis, co-occurring TCRs were grouped with DBSCAN, and TCRdist sequence similarity was added when clustering was performed within HLA-allele-positive subsets. Repertoires with fewer than 30,000 or more than 120,000 public chains were left out of co-occurrence clustering, as were five repertoires with anomalous nucleotide sharing. TCRdb carries this immuneACCESS record with in-frame sequences only. Its versions omit some clonotypes, under half of them owing to an unresolved V gene in the studies checked, with the rest unexplained. V, J and clone size derive from that table, while D and trimming were established from the DNA sequence. This sample gives roughly 130,000 clones in total; about 80% of them show up just once. Approximately 5% of the sample is taken by the ten largest.

The data belong to a study of cytomegalovirus exposure and HLA in healthy donors (dated by TCRdb to the late 2010s). For the study in its entirety: An earlier analysis of some 500 of the donors reported approximately 270 Gb of sequence data and roughly 100 million unique TCR beta sequences from about 180 million T cells. An early release that covered around 590 HLA-typed donors contained approximately 300 gigabases of sequencing data and approximately 85 million unique TCR sequences. The genetic ancestry cluster associated with self-reported Caucasian donors included over 65% of the roughly 400 genotyped donors. The study was designed to test whether signatures of past pathogen exposure could be identified by cataloging public T cell receptors. The study profiled the T cell repertoires of hundreds of subjects by immunosequencing and related them to cytomegalovirus serostatus. In addition to the first cohort of several hundred subjects, a separate validation cohort of about 120 different subjects was used. The study combined high-throughput TCR immunosequencing, statistical association of individual TCRs with disease status, and machine learning to predict cytomegalovirus infection status. To study patterns of TCR occurrence, a later analysis re-analyzed previously published TCR beta repertoires from under 750 donors and added high-resolution HLA genotyping. In the later analysis, no new phenotypic data were used to find candidate immune exposures; instead, reliance was placed on TCR beta sequences and their occurrence across donors. In an earlier analysis of several hundred of the donors, high-throughput TCR beta sequencing was used to judge whether each TCR beta V gene segment behaved as functional or pseudogenic. Alongside the repertoire data, information on donor age, sex, ethnicity and CMV serostatus was compiled. A later genetic analysis took genome-wide SNP genotypes for about three fifths of the 666 donors and used that subset as a discovery cohort. Every repertoire in the discovery cohort had been generated on one and the same sequencing platform. Class I and class II HLA loci were covered by the typing at four-digit resolution. The number of typed donors differed by locus: 629-630 for A, B, C, DRB1 and DQB1; roughly 510 for DQA1; approximately 610 for DPA1; and roughly 470 for DPB1. Because of strong linkage in the cohort, four or five DR-DQ haplotypes were treated as single units for association and clustering. Across around 400 genotyped donors of the cohort, an average of roughly 250,000 unique TCR beta nucleotide sequences per donor were sequenced, and 15% to 20% of those sequences were non-productive. The paper as a whole reports these results and caveats: In a later analysis, HLA-associated TCR beta chains showed more clonal expansion and lower generation probabilities than non-associated chains that were equally common. In the study, some 180 TCR beta chains were listed as associated with cytomegalovirus. The earlier analysis of 587 of the donors excluded some 16 rarely observed V segments, including chromosome 9 orphons, because counts were too low. A cluster of highly shared sequence variants was judged likely to represent a technical artifact of the sequencing pipeline. In vitro tests confirmed that three of the cytomegalovirus-associated TCR beta chains recognize cytomegalovirus antigens. In a later analysis, most CMV-associated TCR beta chains were found to appear HLA-restricted, with HLA associations seemingly driven largely by CMV exposure. The classifier was reported to diagnose cytomegalovirus status with high specificity and sensitivity in both the original and validation cohorts. In an earlier analysis of some 500 of the donors, most TCR beta V segments were observed in productive rearrangements about 90% or about 30% of the time, broadly matching IMGT annotations. When HLA alleles, especially DR and DQ, strongly co-occurred, attributing TCR associations to individual alleles was difficult. According to the authors, the approach could potentially be generalized to other disease states and immunological phenotypes. A later genetic analysis reported fewer N-insertions in productive TCRs among donors in an Asian-associated ancestry cluster than the approximately 670-donor mean. Because HLA typing was missing for some donors at each locus, association tests included only the typed subset. Several of the top co-occurrence clusters appeared to be linked to parvovirus B19, influenza, CMV and Epstein-Barr virus, according to a later analysis. Linkage disequilibrium might explain the correlated functional status among segregating V segments, but an unknown experimental factor could not be excluded. In a later analysis, the rate of TCR association differed among HLA loci, with DRB1 alleles having the most associated TCRs and HLA-C alleles having the fewest. This cohort had only TCR beta chains sequenced, and the lack of alpha or paired-chain data limited which features could be detected. The only immune exposure information available for the cohort was CMV serostatus. Some IMGT-functional V segments, including TRBV6-2 and TRBV6-3, could not be distinguished by the 87-base-pair reads and were therefore excluded. A further reported finding was that TCR beta sequences accurately predicted the HLA-A and HLA-B alleles for most subjects in the first cohort. Most TCR sequences were observed very rarely across donors, whereas some public TCRs were present in many individuals. The presence/absence analyses assumed that sequencing depth was roughly uniform across donors, and that assumption may not be true. A later genetic analysis associated a missense DCLRE1C variant with V-gene and J-gene trimming of TCR beta chains, and an independent cohort replicated the association. Specific HLA alleles were associated with over 15,000 TCR beta sequences at a false discovery rate of 0.05 in a later analysis.

The cohort was made up of about 670 healthy bone marrow donors. All cohort members were sampled while nominally healthy, although unrecorded immune exposures were likely present. The donor tested CMV seronegative and was one of the 352 seronegative cohort members. A peripheral blood sample was collected from each donor, and TCR beta sequencing was performed on peripheral blood mononuclear cells. The Qiagen DNeasy Blood Extraction Kit was used to extract genomic DNA from the blood cell samples. According to the germline V gene (reference sequence), CDR1 reads PRHDT and CDR2 reads FYEKMQ. Inclusive of the bounding cysteine and phenylalanine, the CDR3 is 14 residues long. The retained sequence is limited to the CDR3, 42 bases, with the frame set at the first base. Trimming takes 5 bases from V and 6 bases from J, and the germline ends sit 14 bases apart.

Recombination connected TRBV13 to TRBJ2-4; the D gene assignment is ambiguous. The clonotype comes from a man under 40 in good health and CMV-seronegative. Material: PBMCs. The nucleotide sequence reads as follows: TGTGCCAGCAGCCTCTCCCCGGGTGTAAACATTCAGTACTTC. Its coded protein is CASSLSPGVNIQYF.